This entry lists 18 T cell receptor beta chains sequenced from one sample in a study of OX40 agonist ivuxolimab in advanced cancers. Some clones are missing from TCRdb's copy, which holds only in-frame ones; the method was immunoSEQ multiplex PCR. Among fewer than 50,000 clones listed, roughly 90% were seen once. The source was CD4+ or CD8+ T cells sorted from blood, collected in a trial of the OX40 agonist ivuxolimab. The receptors originated from an adult with an advanced solid tumor such as melanoma, head and neck, liver or kidney cancer.

J is TRBJ1-1 and V is TRBV4-3; D perhaps matches TRBD1 (6 bases). The CDR3 extends over 14 amino acids. Trimming removed 1 base at V and 7 bases at J, with 13 bases between. Germline CDR1 LGHNA, CDR2 YSLEER. CDR3 region: CASSQVLQDSEAFF. The CDR3 DNA follows: TGCGCCAGCAGCCAAGTTTTACAGGACAGTGAAGCTTTCTTT.

The rearrangement uses TRBV7-9 and TRBJ1-3; 10 positions agree with TRBD1. Germline values: CDR1 SEHNR, CDR2 FQNEAQ (reference sequence). V lost 6 bases, J lost 2 bases, and 10 bases stayed unmatched. The CDR3 spans 17 residues. This CDR3 reads CASRDDRGRGAGNTIYF. DNA of the CDR3: TGTGCCAGCAGAGATGACAGGGGGCGCGGGGCTGGAAACACCATATATTTT.

The J gene is TRBJ1-2, the V gene TRBV6-1, with D uncertain. Trimming removed 7 bases from V and 4 bases from J, with 13 bases in between. CDR1 MNHNS and CDR2 SASEGT come from the germline V gene. There are 13 residues in the CDR3. In DNA, the CDR3 is TGTGCCAGCAAAGGTCAAAACGTCTATGGCTACACCTTC. Amino acid sequence: CASKGQNVYGYTF.

The chain links TRBV18 to TRBJ1-6; D is uncertain. Trimming shortened V by 3 bases and J by 6 bases, and 6 bases separated the two germline ends. Germline loops: CDR1 KGHSH, CDR2 LQKENI. This CDR3 contains 13 residues. The CDR3 protein is CASSPEFNSPLHF. In DNA, the CDR3 is TGTGCCAGCTCACCGGAGTTTAATTCACCCCTCCACTTT.

This rearrangement joins TRBV15 to TRBJ1-1; 7 bases are shared with TRBD1. J gave up 0 bases and V 5 bases, and 3 bases lay outside the gene matches. CDR1 is LNHNV, CDR2 YYDKDF, per germline (reference sequence). This CDR3 region has 14 residues. The chain's CDR3 is CATSRDRMNTEAFF. In DNA, the CDR3 is TGTGCCACCAGCCGGGACAGAATGAACACTGAAGCTTTCTTT.

This clone was observed a handful of times. V and J are TRBV6-1 and TRBJ2-1; the D gene could be TRBD1 or TRBD2 (5 bases each). V lost 7 bases, J lost 2 bases, and 12 bases lay in between. The CDR3 is 14 residues long. Germline-derived CDR1 and CDR2 are MNHNS and SASEGT. CDR3 in DNA: TGTGCCAGCACCGGGCGAGGGGCCTACAATGAGCAGTTCTTC. Its protein product is CASTGRGAYNEQFF.

Only a few counts were recorded for this clone. The chain has TRBV9 and TRBJ2-2; 12 bases align to TRBD1. The CDR3 loop spans 18 amino acids. Germline lookup yields CDR1 SGDLS and CDR2 YYNGEE. V was clipped by 0 bases and J by 6 bases; unmatched bases: 9. CDR3 sequence reads: CASSVVGQGAKSSGELFF. The CDR3 DNA follows: TGTGCCAGCAGCGTAGTGGGACAGGGGGCAAAATCCTCCGGGGAGCTGTTTTTT. The complete variable domain, with remaining parts taken from reference TRBV9 and TRBJ2-2, reads DSGVTQTPKHLITATGQRVTLRCSPRSGDLSVYWYQQSLDQGLQFLIQYYNGEERAKGNILERFSAQQFPDLHSELNLSSLELGDSALYFCASSVVGQGAKSSGELFFGEGSRLTVL.

The chain has TRBV30 and TRBJ2-5, with D perhaps matching TRBD1 or TRBD2 (5 bases each). V dropped 1 base and J dropped 5 bases, with 17 bases sitting between them. The CDR3 has 15 residues. Per germline, CDR1 GTSNPN and CDR2 SVGIG (reference sequence). The CDR3 DNA is TGTGCCTGGAGTGAGGGGCAAGGGTTAGCGGAGACCCAGTACTTC. Its translation: CAWSEGQGLAETQYF.

The rearrangement joins TRBV6-5 to TRBJ1-5; D is perhaps TRBD1 (5 bases). V was shortened by 6 bases and J by 7 bases, with 19 bases between the two germline ends. CDR1 MNHEY and CDR2 SVGAGI come from the germline V gene. This CDR3 contains 15 residues. CDR3 amino acids: CASSPGREVDQPQHF. The CDR3 DNA reads as TGTGCCAGCAGCCCCGGCAGGGAAGTTGACCAGCCCCAGCATTTT.

CDR3 sequence (DNA): TGTGCCAGCACCAGGACGGACCAAGAGACCCAGTACTTC. Protein: CASTRTDQETQYF. This chain connects TRBV25-1 to TRBJ2-5; D unresolved. The V end lost 7 bases, the J end lost 0 bases, and 9 bases lay between the germline ends. Germline CDR1 MGHDK, CDR2 SYGVNS. The CDR3 has 13 amino acids.

The rearrangement links TRBV6-6 to TRBJ2-4; D ambiguous. CDR3 length equals 13 residues. V was clipped by 7 bases and J by 0 bases, with 7 bases between them. Germline lookup yields CDR1 MNHNY and CDR2 SVGAGI (reference sequence). CDR3 residues: CASKDSAKNIQYF. CDR3 nucleotides: TGTGCCAGCAAGGATTCAGCCAAAAACATTCAGTACTTC.

This chain links TRBV4-1 with TRBJ1-5, with D possibly TRBD1 on 6 matching bases. Germline loops: CDR1 MGHRA, CDR2 YSYEKL. The length of the CDR3 is 16 residues. Trimming removed 1 base from V and 5 bases from J, with 15 bases in between. The DNA of the CDR3 is TGCGCCAGCAGCCAAGTTCAGGGGAAGGGTGATCAGCCCCAGCATTTT. Its protein is CASSQVQGKGDQPQHF.

This clone was found once. As DNA, the CDR3 is TGCGCCAGCAGCAGGGTGTTTCGGGGTGGCGAGACCCAGTACTTC. Translating gives CASSRVFRGGETQYF. This chain connects TRBV4-3 to TRBJ2-5; tentatively, D is TRBD2 (5 bases). Per the germline V gene, CDR1 is LGHNA and CDR2 is YSLEER. Trimming shortened V by 5 bases and J by 5 bases, and 18 bases separated the two germline ends. CDR3 length: 15 residues.

In this sample, this clone turned up once. The gene calls are TRBV19 and TRBJ1-2; the match to TRBD1 covers 10 bases. CDR1 is LNHDA and CDR2 is SQIVND in the germline V gene (reference sequence). There are 15 residues in the CDR3. With V trimmed by 5 bases and J by 7 bases, 10 bases remained unmatched. The CDR3 here is CASSGRQGALGGYTF. CDR3 DNA sequence: TGTGCCAGTAGTGGGAGACAGGGGGCACTGGGTGGCTACACCTTC.

This clone was detected only a few times. The J gene is TRBJ1-6, the V gene TRBV6-1; no firm D call. This CDR3 has 14 amino acids. The V gene lost 7 bases and the J gene lost 8 bases, with 15 bases spanning the gap. Germline assignment: CDR1 MNHNS and CDR2 SASEGT. This CDR3 reads CASTLSFGDSPLHF. For the CDR3, the DNA is TGTGCCAGCACGCTGTCTTTTGGGGATTCACCCCTCCACTTT.

The chain carries TRBV5-1 and TRBJ2-5, with D unclear. This CDR3 region has 11 residues. Looked up from germline, CDR1 is SGHRS and CDR2 is YFSETQ. V lost 0 bases, J lost 3 bases, and 0 bases lay in between. The chain's CDR3 is CASSLEETQYF. The DNA for the CDR3 is TGCGCCAGCAGCTTGGAAGAGACCCAGTACTTC.

The chain combines TRBV6-5 with TRBJ2-1; D may be TRBD1 or TRBD2 (7 bases each). Germline V lookup: CDR1 MNHEY, CDR2 SVGAGI. The CDR3 runs 16 residues. Deletions cut 0 bases from V and 6 bases from J, with 15 bases between. The DNA for the CDR3 is TGTGCCAGCAGTTACTCGGGGGGGACAGTCATCAATGAGCAGTTCTTC. Amino acids: CASSYSGGTVINEQFF.

The chain uses TRBV11-1 and TRBJ2-5; the match to TRBD1 covers 8 bases. The J call may be wrong; the DNA end is better matched by TRBJ2-7. The CDR3 runs 13 residues. Looked up from germline, CDR1 is SGHAT and CDR2 is FQDESV (reference sequence). The CDR3 here is CASRRTGTDEQYF. The CDR3 bases are TGTGCCAGCAGGCGGACAGGGACGGACGAGCAGTACTTC.